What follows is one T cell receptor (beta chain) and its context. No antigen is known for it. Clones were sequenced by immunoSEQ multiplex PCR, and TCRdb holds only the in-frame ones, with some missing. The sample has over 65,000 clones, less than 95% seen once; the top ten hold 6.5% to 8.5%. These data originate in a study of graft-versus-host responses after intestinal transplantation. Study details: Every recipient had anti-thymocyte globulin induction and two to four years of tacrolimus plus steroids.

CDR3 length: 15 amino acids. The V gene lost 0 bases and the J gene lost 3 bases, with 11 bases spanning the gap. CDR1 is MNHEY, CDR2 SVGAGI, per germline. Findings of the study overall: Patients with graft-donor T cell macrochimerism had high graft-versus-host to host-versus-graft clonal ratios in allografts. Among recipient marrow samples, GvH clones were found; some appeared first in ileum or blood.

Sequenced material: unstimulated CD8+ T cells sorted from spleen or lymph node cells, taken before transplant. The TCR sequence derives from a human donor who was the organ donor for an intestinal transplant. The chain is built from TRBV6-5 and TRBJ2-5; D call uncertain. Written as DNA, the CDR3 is TGTGCCAGCAGTTACTCCGACACGGGTGAAGAGACCCAGTACTTC. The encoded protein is CASSYSDTGEETQYF.